The 21 T cell receptor beta chains reported below all come from one sample, sequenced in a study of T cell clonality in common variable immunodeficiency (dated by TCRdb to between 2014 and 2016). Points the paper makes about the study in general: Reportedly, TCRbeta sequences from CVID had fewer deletions and N-nucleotide insertions, and highly modified clones with 13 or more V deletions were absent from CVID.

The library was produced with the immunoSEQ multiplex PCR assay. What TCRdb holds here is the immuneACCESS table cut down to in-frame rearrangements. Part of the clones is not present; checked against another copy, under half of the missing clones reflect an unresolved V gene, and the others are unexplained. In this sample's table one finds fewer than 20,000 clones. Together, the top ten hold approximately 4.4% of the sample. Their specific antigens are unknown. Sequencing input: peripheral blood mononuclear cells. The receptors derive from a human donor with common variable immunodeficiency.

Points on this clone: Read sequence stops 3 residues before the CDR3 end, and the germline J gene provides the missing end. The V call is TRBV11-3, the J call TRBJ1-1, with D perhaps matching TRBD1 (5 bases). CDR1 is SGHNT, CDR2 YENEEA, per germline. The CDR3 is 15 residues long. Trimming pared 5 bases from V and 0 bases from J, leaving 13 bases between. The CDR3 loop is CASSPPEGVNTEAFF. CDR3 DNA, as far as it was read: TGTGCCAGCAGCCCCCCAGAAGGGGTGAACACTGAA.

A note on this clone: The CDR3 goes on 3 residues after the read ends, and that part is filled in from the germline J gene. The genes are TRBV7-3 and TRBJ2-1, with TRBD2 matching 12 bases. The junction had 8 bases not matched to a gene; V was cut back by 5 bases and J by 9 bases. CDR3 length: 15 amino acids. CDR1 is SGHTA and CDR2 is FQGTGA in the germline V gene. CDR3 amino acids: CASSPLATSGSEQFF. The CDR3 DNA, read in part, is TGTGCCAGCAGCCCACTCGCGACTAGCGGGAGTGAG.

For this clone: Read sequence stops 3 residues before the CDR3 end, and the germline J gene provides the missing end. The chain is built from TRBV30 and TRBJ2-1; D is possibly TRBD1 or TRBD2 (5 bases each). V was shortened by 2 bases and J by 9 bases, with 11 bases between the two germline ends. The CDR3 runs 12 residues. CDR1 and CDR2 (germline): GTSNPN, SVGIG (reference sequence). The part of the CDR3 DNA that was read is TGTGCCTGGAGTCTCATGAGGGGTGAG. Translation: CAWSLMRGE. The CDR3 reads in full as CAWSLMRGEQFF.

As for this clone: The read halts 3 residues ahead of the CDR3 end, with the missing end drawn from the germline J gene. The genes are TRBV29-1 and TRBJ1-5; 9 bases are a match to TRBD1. V was clipped by 7 bases and J by 0 bases; unmatched bases: 4. Germline CDR1 reads SQVTM; CDR2 reads ANQGSEA. This CDR3 is built from 14 residues. CDR3 protein: CSAGDRDSNQPQHF. CDR3 DNA (partial): TGCAGCGCCGGGGACAGGGATAGCAATCAGCCC. The variable domain in full, with the rest retrieved from reference TRBV29-1 and TRBJ1-5, is SAVISQKPSRDICQRGTSLTIQCQVDSQVTMMFWYRQQPGQSLTLIATANQGSEATYESGFVIDKFPISRPNLTFSTLTVSNMSPEDSSIYLCSAGDRDSNQPQHFGDGTRLSIL.

Worth noting for this clone: The DNA ends 3 residues before the CDR3 does, and the rest of the CDR3 is filled in from the germline J gene. The V and J genes are TRBV5-1 and TRBJ2-2; D is ambiguous. The CDR3 has 14 residues. Germline CDR1 is SGHRS and CDR2 is YFSETQ. V was pared by 5 bases and J by 1 base, with 9 bases between. CDR3 sequence: CASRGTQNTGELFF. The covered CDR3 bases are TGCGCCAGCAGGGGCACACAGAACACCGGGGAG.

Of note for this clone: The CDR3 extends 3 residues past the end of the read, so its final part is completed from the germline J gene. The chain couples TRBV15 to TRBJ2-1, with 13 bases matching TRBD2. The germline gives CDR1 LNHNV, CDR2 YYDKDF (reference sequence). V was pared by 4 bases and J by 3 bases, with 3 bases of the junction left unmatched. The CDR3 loop spans 16 amino acids. The CDR3 bases that were read are TGTGCCACCAGCACGGGACTAGCGGGAAGCTACAATGAG. Translated, it gives CATSTGLAGSYNE. The whole CDR3 reads CATSTGLAGSYNEQFF.

Concerning this clone: The sequenced fragment ends 3 residues before the CDR3 boundary, so the rest is inferred from the germline J gene. The chain employs TRBV2 and TRBJ1-5, with D tentatively TRBD1 (5 bases). This CDR3 contains 12 residues. Germline CDR1 and CDR2: SNHLY and FYNNEI. V shed 6 bases and J shed 6 bases, with 9 bases lying between them. This CDR3 reads CASSRVAQPQHF. CDR3 DNA (partial): TGTGCCAGCAGCAGGGTAGCTCAGCCC.

Concerning this clone itself: Read coverage stops 3 residues before the CDR3 terminus; the germline J gene supplies the remainder. The chain couples TRBV20-1 to TRBJ1-1; 7 positions agree with TRBD1. CDR3 length: 12 residues. Germline V gene sequence: CDR1 DFQATT, CDR2 SNEGSKA (reference sequence). The ends lost 3 bases at V and 4 bases at J; junction bases unmatched: 2. The sequenced part of the CDR3 DNA is TGCAGTGCTAGGGGACAGTCCACTGAA. Protein: CSARGQSTE. The whole CDR3 is CSARGQSTEAFF.

CDR3 bases read: TGTGCCTGGAGTGTAAGCAGGGGGTCGTACGAG. Its protein product is CAWSVSRGSYE. The whole CDR3 sequence is CAWSVSRGSYEQYF. The chain combines TRBV30 with TRBJ2-7; 7 bases match TRBD1. The CDR3 goes on 3 residues after the read ends, and that part is filled in from the germline J gene. Losses at the gene ends were 0 bases for V and 4 bases for J; bases not matched to a gene: 6. Germline CDR1 is GTSNPN and CDR2 is SVGIG (reference sequence). The CDR3 totals 14 residues. Full variable domain (rest looked up from reference TRBV30 and TRBJ2-7): SQTIHQWPATLVQPVGSPLSLECTVEGTSNPNLYWYRQAAGRGLQLLFYSVGIGQISSEVPQNLSASRPQDRQFILSSKKLLLSDSGFYLCAWSVSRGSYEQYFGPGTRLTVT.

This clone is classed as medium-sized (0.01 to 0.1%) by frequency. The observed sequence ends 3 residues before the CDR3 terminus, with the missing tail filled in from the germline J gene. The V call is TRBV29-1, the J call TRBJ1-2, with 8 positions matching TRBD1. The CDR3 is made up of 13 amino acids. V trimming: 3 bases; J trimming: 5 bases; junction bases outside the gene matches: 5. CDR1 is SQVTM, CDR2 ANQGSEA, per germline. This CDR3 is CSVDPQGVYGYTF. CDR3 DNA, as far as it was read: TGCAGCGTTGACCCACAGGGGGTGTATGGC.

Worth noting for this clone: The read ends 3 residues early relative to the CDR3; the germline J gene fills the gap. The V and J genes are TRBV7-2 and TRBJ1-2; a weak D match, TRBD1 (5 bases). Germline V gene lookup returns CDR1 SGHTA and CDR2 FQGNSA. Trimming left V 4 bases short and J 6 bases short, with 15 bases between. There are 14 residues in the CDR3. The sequenced CDR3 bases are TGTGCCAGCAGCTCGGGGGGTGGGGCGGATGGC. Amino acid sequence: CASSSGGGADG. The full CDR3 sequence reads CASSSGGGADGYTF.

Notes on this clone: The CDR3 is cut off 3 residues early in the read; its end comes from the germline J gene. This chain joins TRBV7-6 and TRBJ2-7; 11 positions agree with TRBD1. Germline assignment: CDR1 SGHVS and CDR2 FNYEAQ. This CDR3 is built from 15 residues. Germline trimming cut 4 bases from V and 6 bases from J; bases unmatched to any gene: 8. The sequenced part of the CDR3 DNA is TGTGCCAGCAGCTCCACTCCGGGACAGGGGGGCGAG. This encodes CASSSTPGQGGE. The whole CDR3 protein is CASSSTPGQGGEQYF.

Measured by frequency, this clone is medium-sized (0.01 to 0.1%). The CDR3 goes on 3 residues after the read ends, and that part is filled in from the germline J gene. The chain has TRBV19 and TRBJ1-1; maybe TRBD1 (5 bases). The germline V gene has CDR1 LNHDA and CDR2 SQIVND (reference sequence). The V and J ends lost 6 bases and 4 bases respectively, with 12 bases between them. This CDR3 spans 13 amino acids. Incomplete CDR3 DNA: TGTGCCAGTAGACGGGGGGATGGCACTGAA. Protein product: CASRRGDGTE. The full CDR3 protein is CASRRGDGTEAFF.

On this clone itself: The read is 3 residues too short to cover the CDR3 end, so that end is filled in from the germline J gene. This rearrangement joins TRBV24-1 to TRBJ2-1, with TRBD1 matching over 8 bases. The junction had 10 bases not matched to a gene; V was cut back by 7 bases and J by 6 bases. Germline V gene sequence: CDR1 KGHDR, CDR2 SFDVKD. The CDR3 totals 15 residues. The DNA read from the CDR3 is TGTGCCACCAGGCCCACAGGGGGAAGGGGCAATGAG. Amino acids: CATRPTGGRGNE. The entire CDR3 protein is CATRPTGGRGNEQFF.

The part of the CDR3 DNA that was read is TGCGCCAGCAGCTGGACAGCAGGGGCAGATACG. This gives the protein CASSWTAGADT. In full, the CDR3 is CASSWTAGADTQYF. V gene TRBV5-1 combines with J gene TRBJ2-3, with D perhaps TRBD1 (6 bases). From the germline J gene comes the end of the CDR3, since the read stops 3 residues before it. Germline assignment: CDR1 SGHRS and CDR2 YFSETQ. This CDR3 is built from 14 residues. The V gene lost 3 bases and the J gene lost 4 bases, with 12 bases spanning the gap.

Of note for this clone: The CDR3 goes on 3 residues after the read ends, and that part is filled in from the germline J gene. The chain carries TRBV2 and TRBJ2-7; 10 positions match TRBD1. Unmatched junction bases numbered 6, after V lost 4 bases and J lost 6 bases. Germline V gene lookup returns CDR1 SNHLY and CDR2 FYNNEI. CDR3 length: 14 residues. The CDR3 loop is CASSAGTGVPEQYF. The part of the CDR3 DNA that was read is TGTGCCAGCAGTGCAGGGACAGGGGTCCCCGAG.

Turning to this clone: The CDR3 end falls 3 residues outside the read, so it is completed with the germline J gene. This chain uses TRBV5-6 with TRBJ1-1; tentatively, D is TRBD1 (6 bases). The germline V gene has CDR1 SGHDT and CDR2 YYEEEE. The CDR3 is 14 amino acids. Trimming left V 5 bases short and J 0 bases short, with 11 bases between. CDR3 DNA, as far as it was read: TGTGCCAGCAGAATACAGGGTTTGAACACTGAA. This gives the protein CASRIQGLNTE. The complete CDR3 protein is CASRIQGLNTEAFF.

Note on this clone: The read halts 3 residues ahead of the CDR3 end, with the missing end drawn from the germline J gene. The chain recombines TRBV6-2 or TRBV6-3 with TRBJ2-5, with TRBD1 matching 7 bases. The CDR3 has 16 amino acids. J gave up 4 bases and V 1 base, and 9 bases lay outside the gene matches. Germline lookup yields CDR1 MNHEY and CDR2 SVGEGT. CDR3 DNA, as far as it was read: TGTGCCAGCAGTTACTTGACGACAGGGAGCGGAGAGACC. Translating gives CASSYLTTGSGET. The entire CDR3 reads CASSYLTTGSGETQYF.

Comment on this clone: The read stops 3 residues short of the end of the CDR3; the missing end is completed from the germline J gene. The gene calls are TRBV7-8 and TRBJ2-1, with a tentative D call TRBD1 (5 bases). This CDR3 is built from 12 residues. Germline CDR1 is SGHVS and CDR2 is FQNEAQ. The V gene lost 5 bases and the J gene lost 8 bases, with 10 bases spanning the gap. The sequenced CDR3 bases are TGTGCCAGCAGCCTCGACAGCGATGAG. This codes for CASSLDSDE. The full CDR3 protein reads CASSLDSDEQFF.

With respect to this clone: The read stops 3 residues short of the end of the CDR3; the missing end is completed from the germline J gene. The chain employs TRBV10-3 and TRBJ1-2; TRBD1 agrees at 9 bases. J was trimmed by 7 bases and V by 4 bases; bases with no gene match: 4. This CDR3 has 13 residues. The germline gives CDR1 ENHRY, CDR2 SYGVKD. CDR3 loop: CAISGQGDVGYTF. Partial CDR3 DNA: TGTGCCATCAGTGGACAGGGGGATGTTGGC.

In the case of this clone: Coverage ceases 3 residues before the CDR3 finishes, and the germline J gene fills in the end. The chain combines TRBV6-1 with TRBJ1-2, with 7 bases matching TRBD1. This CDR3 has 15 amino acids. V shed 3 bases and J 1 base; nucleotides not matched to a gene: 5. The germline V gene has CDR1 MNHNS and CDR2 SASEGT. The CDR3 region is CASSEEGAGNYGYTF. The covered CDR3 bases are TGTGCCAGCAGTGAGGAGGGGGCGGGTAACTATGGC.